The entry below gives a single T cell receptor (beta chain) sequence along with its context. The study drew participants aged 18 to 89 years from 20 to 30 US areas. The data derive from a study of blood T cell repertoires in COVID-19. Study information: In each case, the material was cDNA or gDNA derived from T cells, B-cell-depleted T cells, or PBMCs.

The CDR3 loop spans 15 amino acids. From germline, CDR1 is SGHDT and CDR2 YYEEEE. V lost 4 bases, J lost 8 bases, and 21 bases lay in between. Assay used: immunoSEQ multiplex PCR; TCRdb lists only in-frame clones, some missing. The sample lists 250,000 or so clones, around four fifths seen once, with about 3.9% in the top ten. The sample taken for sequencing was PBMCs or T cells enriched from blood (not recorded which). This chain joins TRBV5-6 and TRBJ1-2; possible D gene TRBD1, 5 bases. This TCR was recovered from a woman aged 40 to 50 who had been exposed to COVID-19. The CDR3 reads CASSDLPGVSDGYTF. CDR3 in DNA: TGTGCCAGCAGCGACCTACCGGGGGTGTCGGACGGCTACACCTTC. Using reference TRBV5-6 and TRBJ1-2 for the parts outside the CDR3, the full variable domain is DAGVTQSPTHLIKTRGQQVTLRCSPKSGHDTVSWYQQALGQGPQFIFQYYEEEERQRGNFPDRFSGHQFPNYSSELNVNALLLGDSALYLCASSDLPGVSDGYTFGSGTRLTVV.